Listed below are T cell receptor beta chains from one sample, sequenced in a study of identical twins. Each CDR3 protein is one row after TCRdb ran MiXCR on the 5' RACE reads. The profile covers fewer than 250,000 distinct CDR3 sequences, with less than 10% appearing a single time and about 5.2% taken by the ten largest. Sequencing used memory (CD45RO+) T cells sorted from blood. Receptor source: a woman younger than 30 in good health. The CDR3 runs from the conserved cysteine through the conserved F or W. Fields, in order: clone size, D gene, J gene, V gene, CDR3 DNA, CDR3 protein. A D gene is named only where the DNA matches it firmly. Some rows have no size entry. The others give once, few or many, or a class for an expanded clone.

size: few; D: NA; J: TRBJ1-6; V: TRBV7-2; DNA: TGTGCCAGCAGCTTAGAGGGAGCGGGGCGCTATTCACCCCTCCACTTT; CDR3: CASSLEGAGRYSPLHF
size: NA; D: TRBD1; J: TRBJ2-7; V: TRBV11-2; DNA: TGTGCCAGCAGAGCACTAGAAGGGACAGCCTACGAGCAGTACTTC; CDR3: CASRALEGTAYEQYF
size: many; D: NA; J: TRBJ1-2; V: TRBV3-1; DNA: TGTGCCAGCAGCGTCCGACCTGAGGATGGCTACACCTTC; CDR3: CASSVRPEDGYTF
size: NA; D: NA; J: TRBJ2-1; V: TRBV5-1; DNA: TGCGCCAGTAACGACCCGGGAAGCTACAATGAGCAGTTCTTC; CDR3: CASNDPGSYNEQFF
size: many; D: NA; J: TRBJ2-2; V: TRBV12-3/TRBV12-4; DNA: TGTGCCAGCAACCGGGGTTCGGGCACCGGGGAGCTGTTTTTT; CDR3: CASNRGSGTGELFF
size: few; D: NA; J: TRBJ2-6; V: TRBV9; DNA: TGTGCCAGCTTTTACGCCGGTAGGATTCACAGCTCGGCCTCTGGGGCCAACGTCCTGACTTTC; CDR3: CASFYAGRIHSSASGANVLTF
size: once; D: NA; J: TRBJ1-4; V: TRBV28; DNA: TGTGCCAGCAGCCCTGGGGTCACATGCCGTAATGAAAAACTGTTTTTT; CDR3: CASSPGVTCRNEKLFF
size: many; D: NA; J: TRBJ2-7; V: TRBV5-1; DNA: TGCGCCAGCAGCTTGAGCTCCCACGAGCAGTACTTC; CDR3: CASSLSSHEQYF
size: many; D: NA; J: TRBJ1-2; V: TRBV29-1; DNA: TGCAGCGTTGCCGGGCGCTTGGGGCATGGCTACACCTTC; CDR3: CSVAGRLGHGYTF
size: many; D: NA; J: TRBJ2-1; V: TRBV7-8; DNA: TGTGCCAGCAGCCCCGTCCGGGACAATGGTGAGCAGTTCTTC; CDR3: CASSPVRDNGEQFF
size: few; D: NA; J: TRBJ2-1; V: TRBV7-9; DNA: TGTGCCAGCAGCTTGGGCAGGTTTGAGCAGTTCTTC; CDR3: CASSLGRFEQFF
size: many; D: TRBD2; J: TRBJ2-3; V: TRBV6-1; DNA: TGTGCCAGCAGATTCGGACTAGCGCACCGTACGCAGTATTTT; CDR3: CASRFGLAHRTQYF
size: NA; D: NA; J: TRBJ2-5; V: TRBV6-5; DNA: TGTGCCAGCAGTTACCCCGGAGAGACCCAGTACTTC; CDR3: CASSYPGETQYF
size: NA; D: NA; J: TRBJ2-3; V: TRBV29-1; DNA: TGCAGCGTTGAATTTCCAGATACGCAGTATTTT; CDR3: CSVEFPDTQYF
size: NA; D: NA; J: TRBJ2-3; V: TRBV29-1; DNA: TGCAGCGCAGGGGCAGGACAAACAGATACGCAGTATTTT; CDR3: CSAGAGQTDTQYF
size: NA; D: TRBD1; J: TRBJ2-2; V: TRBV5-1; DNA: TGCGCCAGCAGCTTACAGGGGATCGGGGAGCTGTTTTTT; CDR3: CASSLQGIGELFF
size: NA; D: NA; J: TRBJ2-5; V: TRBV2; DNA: TGTGCCAGTGGGCCCGGAACAGCGGAGACCCAGTACTTC; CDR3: CASGPGTAETQYF
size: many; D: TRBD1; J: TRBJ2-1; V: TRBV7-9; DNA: TGTGCCAGCAGCCCCGGACAGGGGGCAGGCAATGAGCAGTTCTTC; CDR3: CASSPGQGAGNEQFF
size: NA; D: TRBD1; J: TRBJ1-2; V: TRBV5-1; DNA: TGCGCCAGCAGCTTGCCGGGACAGGGTGGAAATGGCTACACCTTC; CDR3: CASSLPGQGGNGYTF
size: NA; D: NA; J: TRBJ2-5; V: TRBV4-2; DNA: TGTGCCAGCAGCCAAGATCGAACTCTGGAGACCCAGTACTTC; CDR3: CASSQDRTLETQYF
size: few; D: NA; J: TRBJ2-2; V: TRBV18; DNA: TGTGCCAGCTCACCGCGTGGTCCAGCAATTTTCACCGGGGAGCTGTTTTTT; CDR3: CASSPRGPAIFTGELFF
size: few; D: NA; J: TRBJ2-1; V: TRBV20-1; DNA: TGCAGTGCTATAGACCAGAACCGCTGGAATGAGCAGTTCTTC; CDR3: CSAIDQNRWNEQFF
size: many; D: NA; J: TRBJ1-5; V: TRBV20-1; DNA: TGCAGTGCTGGCGGAGGAAGCAATCAGCCCCAGCATTTT; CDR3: CSAGGGSNQPQHF
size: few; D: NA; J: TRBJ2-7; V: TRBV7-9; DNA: TGTGCCAGCAGCTTAGGATCGCGGTACTACGAGCAGTACTTC; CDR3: CASSLGSRYYEQYF
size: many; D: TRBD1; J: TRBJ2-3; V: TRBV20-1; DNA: TGCAGTGCCCCGGACAGGCATGGGGCACATACGCAGTATTTT; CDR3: CSAPDRHGAHTQYF
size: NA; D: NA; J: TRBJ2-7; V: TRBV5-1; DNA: TGCGCCAGCAGCCAACCTCCTGTCGGTCCCCACCACTTC; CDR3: CASSQPPVGPHHF
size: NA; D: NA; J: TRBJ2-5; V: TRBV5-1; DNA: TGCGCCAGCAGCTTACAGGGAAATCAGGAGACCCAGTACTTC; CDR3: CASSLQGNQETQYF
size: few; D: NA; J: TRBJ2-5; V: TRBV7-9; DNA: TGTGCCAGCAGGATCGGGCGTTACGGGAAACAAGAGACCCAGTACTTC; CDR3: CASRIGRYGKQETQYF
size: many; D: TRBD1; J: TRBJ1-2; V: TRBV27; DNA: TGTGCCCAGGGGGGCGGCTACACCTTC; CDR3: CAQGGGYTF
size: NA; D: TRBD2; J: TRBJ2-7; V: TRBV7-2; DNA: TGTGCCAGCAGGTCATCTAGCGGACCCTACGAGCAGTACTTC; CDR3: CASRSSSGPYEQYF
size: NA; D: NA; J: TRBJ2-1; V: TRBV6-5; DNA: TGTGCCAGCAGTTACTCCGGCGTTTTGTCAGGTGGCTTAAATGAGCAGTTCTTC; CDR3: CASSYSGVLSGGLNEQFF
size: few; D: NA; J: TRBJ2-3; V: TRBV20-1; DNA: TGCAGTGCCCCTTTAGCAGATACGCAGTATTTT; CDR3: CSAPLADTQYF
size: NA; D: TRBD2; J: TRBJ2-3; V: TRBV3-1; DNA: TGTGCCAGCAGCCAGCGGGGGGTTCGGGGCACAGATACGCAGTATTTT; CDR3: CASSQRGVRGTDTQYF
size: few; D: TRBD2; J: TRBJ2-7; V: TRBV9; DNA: TGTGCCAGCAGCCCAAAAGGGGGAGCGGGAGATGTCGAGCAGTACTTC; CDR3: CASSPKGGAGDVEQYF
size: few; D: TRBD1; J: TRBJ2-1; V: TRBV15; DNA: TGTGCCACCAGCAGAGATCGAACAGGGGGCGCTCAGGGCCTCAATGAGCAGTTCTTC; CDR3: CATSRDRTGGAQGLNEQFF
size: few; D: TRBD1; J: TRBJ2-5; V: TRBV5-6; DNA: TGTGCCAGCAGCTTGGGACAGGGGGCTTGGGGGACCCAGTACTTC; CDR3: CASSLGQGAWGTQYF
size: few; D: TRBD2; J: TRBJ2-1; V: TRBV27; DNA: TGTGCCAGCAGTTTATGGACTGGACTAGCGGGCCATGAAGGGGGTGGTGAGCAGTTCTTC; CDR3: CASSLWTGLAGHEGGGEQFF
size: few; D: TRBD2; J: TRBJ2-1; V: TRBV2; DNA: TGTGCCAGCAGTGCGTCTAGCGGGGGGGCCCCTGAGCAGTTCTTC; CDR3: CASSASSGGAPEQFF
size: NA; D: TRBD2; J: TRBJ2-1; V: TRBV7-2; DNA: TGTGCCAGCAGCCCCACGCTAGCGGGAGCCTACAATGAGCAGTTCTTC; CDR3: CASSPTLAGAYNEQFF
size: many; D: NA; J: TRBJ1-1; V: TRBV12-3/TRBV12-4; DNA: TGTGCCAGCAGCCCTGGTGGGGGGGACACTGAAGCTTTCTTT; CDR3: CASSPGGGDTEAFF
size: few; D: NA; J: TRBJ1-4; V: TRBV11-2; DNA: TGTGCCAGCAGCTTACACAGGGACGGGGAAAAACTGTTTTTT; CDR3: CASSLHRDGEKLFF
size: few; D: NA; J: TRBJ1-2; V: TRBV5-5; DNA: TGTGCCAGCAGCTTGGGACCGAAAAATTATGGCTACACCTTC; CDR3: CASSLGPKNYGYTF